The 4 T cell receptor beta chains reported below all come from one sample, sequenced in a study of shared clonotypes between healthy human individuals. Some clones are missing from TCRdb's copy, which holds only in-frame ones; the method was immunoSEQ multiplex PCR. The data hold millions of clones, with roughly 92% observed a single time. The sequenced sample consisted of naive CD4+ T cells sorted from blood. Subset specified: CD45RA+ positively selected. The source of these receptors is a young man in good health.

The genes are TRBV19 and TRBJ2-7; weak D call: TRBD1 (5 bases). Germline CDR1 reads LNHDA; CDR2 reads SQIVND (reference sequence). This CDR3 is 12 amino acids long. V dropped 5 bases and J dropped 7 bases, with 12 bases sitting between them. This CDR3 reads CASSALPGEQYF. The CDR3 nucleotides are TGTGCCAGTAGTGCCCTGCCAGGGGAGCAGTACTTC.

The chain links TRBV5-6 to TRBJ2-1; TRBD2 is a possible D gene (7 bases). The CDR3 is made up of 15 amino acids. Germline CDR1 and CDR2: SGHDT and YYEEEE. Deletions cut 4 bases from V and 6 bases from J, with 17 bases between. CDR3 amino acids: CASSPVGGASNEQFF. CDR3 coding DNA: TGTGCCAGCAGCCCTGTAGGGGGGGCGAGCAATGAGCAGTTCTTC.

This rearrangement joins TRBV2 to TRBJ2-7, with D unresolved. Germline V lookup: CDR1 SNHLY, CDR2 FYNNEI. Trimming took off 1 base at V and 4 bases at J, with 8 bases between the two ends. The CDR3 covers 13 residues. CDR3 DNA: TGTGCCAGCAGTGAAGAGGTTGTATACGAGCAGTACTTC. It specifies CASSEEVVYEQYF.

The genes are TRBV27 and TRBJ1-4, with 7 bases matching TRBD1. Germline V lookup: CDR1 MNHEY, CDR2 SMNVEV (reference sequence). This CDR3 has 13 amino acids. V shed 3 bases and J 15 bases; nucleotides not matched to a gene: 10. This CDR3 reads CASSFVGDRDVFF. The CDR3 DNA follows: TGTGCCAGCAGTTTCGTCGGCGACAGGGATGTGTTTTTT.